These 12 T cell receptor beta chains were all obtained from the same sample, sequenced in a study of blood T cell repertoires in COVID-19. Profiled with immunoSEQ multiplex PCR; TCRdb holds only in-frame clones, not every one. The sample lists roughly 150,000 clones; about four fifths were seen once. The specimen sequenced was peripheral blood. The receptors originated from a woman older than 75 with acute or convalescent COVID-19.

This clone was counted a single time. V and J are TRBV5-6 and TRBJ2-1; 15 positions agree with TRBD2. V lost 4 bases to trimming and J lost 9 bases; unmatched junction nucleotides: 8. The CDR3 length is 16 residues. Germline V gene sequence: CDR1 SGHDT, CDR2 YYEEEE. The CDR3 spells CASSPGLAGGIGEQFF. The DNA of the CDR3 is TGTGCCAGCAGCCCGGGACTAGCGGGAGGAATAGGTGAGCAGTTCTTC.

J is TRBJ2-6 and V is TRBV4-2; D unresolved. Trimming took 1 base from V and 0 from J, leaving 13 bases between them. Germline V lookup: CDR1 LGHNA, CDR2 YNFKEQ. The CDR3 extends over 18 amino acids. CDR3 protein: CASSQAQNTRSGANVLTF. The CDR3 DNA reads TGTGCCAGCAGCCAAGCCCAAAATACACGCTCTGGGGCCAACGTCCTGACTTTC.

The CDR3 region has the DNA TGTGCCAGTAGCGAAAAACACAGGGGAAAGGACAATGAGCAGTTCTTC. Translating it yields CASSEKHRGKDNEQFF. The chain recombines TRBV19 with TRBJ2-1; 7 bases map to TRBD1. V lost 6 bases and J lost 5; bases outside the gene matches: 13. The CDR3 is 16 residues long. Germline CDR1 is LNHDA and CDR2 is SQIVND (reference sequence).

The chain has TRBV5-5 and TRBJ1-1, with TRBD1 matching 7 bases. The CDR3 length is 15 residues. Germline V CDR1 and CDR2: SGHKS, YYEKEE (reference sequence). V shed 0 bases and J 3 bases; nucleotides not matched to a gene: 5. The CDR3 DNA sequence: TGTGCCAGCAGCTTGGTGGTAGGGGGCGACACTGAAGCTTTCTTT. This gives the protein CASSLVVGGDTEAFF.

J is TRBJ1-2 and V is TRBV27, with D unclear. The CDR3 extends over 15 amino acids. Trimming left V 4 bases short and J 2 bases short, with 14 bases between. CDR1 is MNHEY and CDR2 is SMNVEV in the germline V gene (reference sequence). The CDR3 DNA sequence: TGTGCCAGCAGTTCCCAACCAGACAAAAACTATGGCTACACCTTC. This gives the protein CASSSQPDKNYGYTF.

The J gene is TRBJ1-5, the V gene TRBV12-3 or TRBV12-4; 8 bases agree with TRBD1. The CDR3 contains 13 residues. The V segment lost 8 bases and the J segment 1 base; nucleotides outside the gene matches: 1. CDR3: CASRTGSNQPQHF. The CDR3, as DNA: TGTGCCAGCCGGACAGGGAGCAATCAGCCCCAGCATTTT.

The rearrangement links TRBV9 to TRBJ2-1; the D gene is possibly TRBD1 (6 bases). V lost 0 bases, J lost 8 bases, and 9 bases lay in between. The V gene's germline CDR1 is SGDLS and CDR2 YYNGEE. The CDR3 has 13 residues. The CDR3 DNA reads as TGTGCCAGCAGCGTAGGGGGGCGGGATGAGCAGTTCTTC. Translation gives CASSVGGRDEQFF.

This chain uses TRBV7-2 with TRBJ2-3; TRBD2 matches 13 bases. V shed 2 bases, J shed 4 bases, and the junction held 0 bases outside the gene matches. The CDR3 extends over 15 amino acids. Germline V gene sequence: CDR1 SGHTA, CDR2 FQGNSA. In DNA form, the CDR3 reads TGTGCCAGCAGCTTAACTAGCGGGAGGGCAGATACGCAGTATTTT. This sequence encodes CASSLTSGRADTQYF. Looking up the rest from reference TRBV7-2 and TRBJ2-3 gives the full variable domain: GAGVSQSPSNKVTEKGKDVELRCDPISGHTALYWYRQSLGQGLEFLIYFQGNSAPDKSGLPSDRFSAERTGGSVSTLTIQRTQQEDSAVYLCASSLTSGRADTQYFGPGTRLTVL.

The rearrangement links TRBV19 to TRBJ1-4; D is possibly TRBD1 (5 bases). There are 11 residues in the CDR3. The V end was cut by 7 bases, the J end by 10 bases, with 10 bases between. The germline CDR1 and CDR2 sequences are LNHDA and SQIVND (reference sequence). The CDR3 sequence is CASTVRGKLFF. CDR3 DNA sequence: TGTGCCAGTACAGTAAGGGGAAAACTGTTTTTT.

V and J are TRBV5-6 and TRBJ1-6; maybe TRBD1 (6 bases). Trimming cost V 4 bases and J 1 base, with 9 bases left between them. The germline gives CDR1 SGHDT, CDR2 YYEEEE. The CDR3 has 15 residues. CDR3 residues: CASSQQGSYNSPLHF. Written as DNA, the CDR3 is TGTGCCAGCAGCCAACAGGGTTCCTATAATTCACCCCTCCACTTT.

This clone was seen more than once but under ten times. This rearrangement joins TRBV4-1 to TRBJ2-7; possible D gene TRBD2, 6 bases. Deletions cut 0 bases from V and 4 bases from J, with 16 bases between. The CDR3 is 16 residues long. Germline CDR1 MGHRA, CDR2 YSYEKL. This CDR3 is CASSQDTPPGVYEQYF. The CDR3 DNA reads TGCGCCAGCAGCCAAGATACCCCCCCGGGGGTTTACGAGCAGTACTTC.

The V and J genes are TRBV30 and TRBJ1-5, with D tentatively TRBD1 (5 bases). Deletions cut 0 bases from V and 7 bases from J, with 13 bases between. This CDR3 contains 14 residues. Germline V gives CDR1 GTSNPN, CDR2 SVGIG (reference sequence). In nucleotides, the CDR3 is TGTGCCTGGAGTGTCTTTGGGGCCCGACAGCCCCAGCATTTT. Encoded protein: CAWSVFGARQPQHF.